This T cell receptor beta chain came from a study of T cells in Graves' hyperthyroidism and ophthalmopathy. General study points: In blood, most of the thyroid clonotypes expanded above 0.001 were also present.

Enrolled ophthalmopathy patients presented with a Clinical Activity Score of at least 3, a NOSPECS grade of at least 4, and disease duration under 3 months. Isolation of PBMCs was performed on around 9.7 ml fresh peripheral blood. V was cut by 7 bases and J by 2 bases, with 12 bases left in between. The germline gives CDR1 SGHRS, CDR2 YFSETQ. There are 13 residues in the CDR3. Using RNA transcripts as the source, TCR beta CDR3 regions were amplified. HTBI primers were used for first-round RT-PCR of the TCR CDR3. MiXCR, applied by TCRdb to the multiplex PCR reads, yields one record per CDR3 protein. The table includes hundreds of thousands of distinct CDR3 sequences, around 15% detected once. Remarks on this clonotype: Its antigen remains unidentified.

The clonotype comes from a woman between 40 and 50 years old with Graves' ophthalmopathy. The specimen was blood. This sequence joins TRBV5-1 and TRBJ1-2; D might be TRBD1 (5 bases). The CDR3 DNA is TGCGCCAGCGGTGGAGGGGTAAACTATGGCTACACCTTC. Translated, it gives CASGGGVNYGYTF.